The TCR beta chain described here comes from a study of T cell changes during pregnancy in multiple sclerosis. CDR1 GTSNPN and CDR2 SVGIG come from the germline V gene (reference sequence). Trimming at V came to 4 bases and at J to 1 base, leaving 2 bases not matched to a gene. The CDR3 spans 13 residues. Method: immunoSEQ multiplex PCR; TCRdb's copy keeps in-frame clones and lacks some. There are tens of thousands of clones in the sample; roughly 90% occur only once, and about 1.5% lies in the top ten. This clonotype originated in a female donor with multiple sclerosis, enrolled in a pregnancy study. This chain joins TRBV30 and TRBJ2-5, with 8 positions matching TRBD2. The sample here was peripheral blood, taken in the second trimester of pregnancy. In nucleotides, the CDR3 is TGTGCCTGGAACGGGGGGGCCCAAGAGACCCAGTACTTC. The encoded protein is CAWNGGAQETQYF.